The rows below give T cell receptor beta chains drawn from one sample of a study of OX40 agonist ivuxolimab in advanced cancers. Here immunoSEQ multiplex PCR was the method, and the copy in TCRdb shows in-frame clones only, minus some. Here the sample spans tens of thousands of clones, approximately 89% being singletons. This specimen consisted of CD4+ or CD8+ T cells sorted from blood, obtained in a trial of the OX40 agonist ivuxolimab. The receptor source for this set is an adult with an advanced solid tumor such as melanoma, head and neck, liver or kidney cancer. The CDR3 runs from the conserved cysteine through the conserved F or W. The order of the fields is clone size, V gene, D gene, J gene, CDR3 protein, CDR3 DNA. A D gene is named only where the DNA matches it firmly. The size of a clone is reported for some rows only, either as once, few or many, or as a class for expanded clones.

.,TRBV28,.,TRBJ1-4,CASSSAVTNEKLFF,TGTGCCAGCAGTTCCGCCGTAACTAATGAAAAACTGTTTTTT
.,TRBV4-2,.,TRBJ2-3,CASSQVEDTQYF,TGTGCCAGCAGCCAGGTAGAAGATACGCAGTATTTT
.,TRBV28,TRBD1,TRBJ1-5,CASSGQGAGNQPQHF,TGTGCCAGCAGTGGACAGGGGGCAGGCAATCAGCCCCAGCATTTT
.,TRBV21-1,.,TRBJ2-3,CASSKDPAGAHGTDTQYF,TGTGCCAGCAGCAAAGATCCAGCGGGAGCCCACGGCACAGATACGCAGTATTTT
.,TRBV19,.,TRBJ2-7,CASSNQGVHSYEQYF,TGTGCCAGTAGTAACCAAGGGGTCCACTCCTACGAGCAGTACTTC
.,TRBV5-1,TRBD2,TRBJ2-2,CASNGNLAGAGELFF,TGCGCCAGCAATGGGAATCTAGCGGGAGCCGGGGAGCTGTTTTTT
.,TRBV29-1,.,TRBJ2-3,CSVGPSGSTDTQYF,TGCAGCGTTGGACCCAGCGGAAGCACAGATACGCAGTATTTT
.,TRBV28,.,TRBJ1-5,CASRLRGQPQHF,TGTGCCAGCCGTTTGAGGGGGCAGCCCCAGCATTTT
.,TRBV5-1,TRBD1,TRBJ2-3,CASSSGRGSDTQYF,TGCGCCAGCAGTAGTGGCAGGGGGTCGGATACGCAGTATTTT
.,TRBV29-1,.,TRBJ1-1,CSVPKGVESLGNTEAFF,TGCAGCGTTCCCAAGGGGGTAGAATCTCTGGGGAACACTGAAGCTTTCTTT
.,TRBV28,.,TRBJ1-6,CASSSKVKAPLHF,TGTGCCAGCAGTTCCAAGGTTAAGGCTCCCCTCCACTTT
.,TRBV5-8,.,TRBJ2-7,CASSSRATSHEQYF,TGTGCCAGCAGCTCTAGGGCAACCTCCCACGAGCAGTACTTC
.,TRBV2,.,TRBJ2-1,CASRGQGGNEQFF,TGTGCCAGCAGAGGCCAGGGGGGTAATGAGCAGTTCTTC
.,TRBV2,TRBD2,TRBJ2-5,CASSLGGRAETQYF,TGTGCCAGCAGCCTCGGGGGGAGGGCGGAGACCCAGTACTTC
.,TRBV7-9,TRBD1,TRBJ2-7,CASSADRGIGGLVYEQYF,TGTGCCAGCAGCGCAGACAGGGGTATTGGGGGCTTGGTCTACGAGCAGTACTTC
.,TRBV4-2,TRBD1,TRBJ1-2,CASSQDQGARYGYTF,TGTGCCAGCAGCCAAGATCAGGGGGCGAGATATGGCTACACCTTC
.,TRBV2,TRBD1,TRBJ1-5,CASSEDRINQPQHF,TGTGCCAGCAGTGAGGACAGGATCAATCAGCCCCAGCATTTT
.,TRBV7-9,.,TRBJ2-1,CASSLGVGRTYNEQFF,TGTGCCAGCAGCTTAGGAGTCGGGAGAACCTACAATGAGCAGTTCTTC
.,TRBV11-2,TRBD2,TRBJ2-3,CASSLTSGRHTDTQYF,TGTGCCAGCAGCCTTACTAGCGGGAGGCACACAGATACGCAGTATTTT
.,TRBV4-1,TRBD2,TRBJ2-3,CASSREGYTDTQYF,TGCGCCAGCAGCCGGGAGGGGTACACAGATACGCAGTATTTT
.,TRBV28,TRBD1,TRBJ2-1,CASTGTGTGEQFF,TGTGCCAGTACCGGGACAGGGACGGGTGAGCAGTTCTTC
.,TRBV18,.,TRBJ1-4,CASSPSGRGEKLFF,TGTGCCAGCTCACCCTCAGGGAGAGGTGAAAAACTGTTTTTT
once,TRBV18,TRBD1,TRBJ2-1,CASSQDRGGNEQFF,TGTGCCAGCTCACAGGACAGGGGTGGGAATGAGCAGTTCTTC
.,TRBV5-1,TRBD1,TRBJ2-1,CASFRTGFENEQFF,TGCGCCAGCTTCCGGACAGGTTTCGAGAATGAGCAGTTCTTC
.,TRBV7-2,.,TRBJ1-5,CASSEGPSRAQPQHF,TGTGCCAGCAGTGAAGGTCCCTCGAGAGCTCAGCCCCAGCATTTT
.,TRBV6-5,TRBD1,TRBJ1-1,CASNQREGAGAEAFF,TGTGCCAGCAATCAAAGAGAGGGGGCTGGAGCTGAAGCTTTCTTT
.,TRBV2,.,TRBJ2-7,CASSASSEQYF,TGTGCCAGCAGTGCTAGTAGCGAGCAGTACTTC
.,TRBV19,.,TRBJ2-7,CASSILAGYEQYF,TGTGCCAGTAGTATACTAGCCGGCTATGAGCAGTACTTC
.,TRBV7-9,.,TRBJ2-7,CASSPLLRSVQYF,TGTGCCAGCAGCCCCCTCTTACGATCGGTGCAGTACTTC
.,TRBV2,TRBD1,TRBJ1-4,CASSRTGRVWSEKLFF,TGTGCCAGCAGTAGGACAGGGCGGGTATGGTCCGAAAAACTGTTTTTT
once,TRBV23-1,.,TRBJ2-7,CASSHEQAYEQYF,TGCGCCAGCAGTCATGAACAAGCCTACGAGCAGTACTTC
.,TRBV11-3,TRBD1,TRBJ1-1,CASSLGLDRETFF,TGTGCCAGCAGCTTGGGCTTGGACAGGGAAACTTTCTTT
.,TRBV7-2,.,TRBJ2-1,CASRLDNEQFF,TGTGCCAGCAGACTGGACAATGAGCAGTTCTTC
.,TRBV28,TRBD1,TRBJ1-2,CASKQGATNYGYTF,TGTGCCAGCAAACAGGGGGCAACTAACTATGGCTACACCTTC
.,TRBV6-5,.,TRBJ2-2,CASSTQDRNTGELFF,TGTGCCAGCAGTACCCAGGACAGAAACACCGGGGAGCTGTTTTTT
.,TRBV27,.,TRBJ1-4,CASSRTGGYEKLFF,TGTGCCAGCAGCCGGACGGGGGGCTACGAAAAACTGTTTTTT